These 28 T cell receptor beta chains came from one sample sequenced in a study of cytomegalovirus exposure and HLA in healthy donors. In the PCR, 60 Vbeta and 13 Jbeta primers were used. The data were produced by immunoSEQ multiplex PCR, yet TCRdb's version contains in-frame clones alone and is incomplete. Found here are roughly 150,000 clones, roughly 70% of them singletons; the top ten hold less than 11%. Sequencing was done on a sample of PBMCs. These receptors all come from a man aged 30 to 45 in good health and CMV-seropositive.

The chain recombines TRBV18 with TRBJ2-1; tentatively, D is TRBD1 (6 bases). The V end was cut by 3 bases, the J end by 5 bases, with 11 bases between. The CDR3 is 14 amino acids. The germline gives CDR1 KGHSH, CDR2 LQKENI. CDR3: CASSPRTVNNEQFF. As DNA, the CDR3 is TGTGCCAGCTCACCCAGGACAGTTAACAATGAGCAGTTCTTC.

V gene TRBV7-8 combines with J gene TRBJ2-7; 11 nucleotides agree with TRBD2. This CDR3 comprises 15 residues. After removal of 5 bases from V and 6 bases from J, the junction contained 9 bases not matched to a gene. CDR1 is SGHVS and CDR2 is FQNEAQ in the germline V gene. The DNA for the CDR3 is TGTGCCAGCAGCGCTACTAGCGGGAGCATTGTCGAGCAGTACTTC. Its protein is CASSATSGSIVEQYF.

The chain uses TRBV4-1 and TRBJ2-3; a possible D gene is TRBD1 (6 bases). Germline CDR1 MGHRA, CDR2 YSYEKL. The CDR3 spans 16 residues. The V end was cut by 1 base, the J end by 2 bases, with 13 bases between. Here the CDR3 DNA reads TGCGCCAGCAGCCAAGGGCACAGGGCACTCACAGATACGCAGTATTTT. Amino acids: CASSQGHRALTDTQYF.

The V call is TRBV27, the J call TRBJ1-2; D possibly corresponds to TRBD1 (6 bases). Germline CDR1 MNHEY, CDR2 SMNVEV (reference sequence). The CDR3 covers 13 residues. The V and J ends lost 4 bases and 7 bases respectively, with 13 bases between them. The CDR3 reads CASSWVQGSGYTF. CDR3 DNA: TGTGCCAGCAGTTGGGTACAGGGATCTGGCTACACCTTC.

This clone was detected only a few times. The chain uses TRBV28 and TRBJ2-5; the match to TRBD1 covers 8 bases. The germline V gene encodes CDR1 MDHEN and CDR2 SYDVKM. V was pared by 6 bases and J by 6 bases, with 6 bases of the junction left unmatched. The CDR3 totals 13 residues. The CDR3 region has the DNA TGTGCCAGCAGCCCGCAGGGGGCGAAGACCCAGTACTTC. It translates to CASSPQGAKTQYF.

The chain recombines TRBV2 with TRBJ2-7; 7 nucleotides align to TRBD1. V shed 9 bases and J 4 bases; nucleotides not matched to a gene: 6. Looked up from germline, CDR1 is SNHLY and CDR2 is FYNNEI. This CDR3 has 12 amino acids. The CDR3 loop is CASSDRSYEQYF. The CDR3 nucleotides read TGTGCCAGTTCGGACAGGAGTTACGAGCAGTACTTC.

The chain links TRBV4-1 to TRBJ1-1; 9 positions agree with TRBD1. The V gene end was trimmed by 3 bases and the J gene end by 6 bases; junction bases not matched to a gene: 11. From germline, CDR1 is MGHRA and CDR2 YSYEKL. The CDR3 runs to 16 residues. CDR3 bases: TGCGCCAGCAGCCATCAACCGCGGGACAGGGAACCTGAAGCTTTCTTT. It specifies CASSHQPRDREPEAFF.

The chain joins TRBV5-1 to TRBJ2-7, with D perhaps TRBD1 (6 bases). The V end was cut by 3 bases, the J end by 1 base, with 20 bases between. The germline gives CDR1 SGHRS, CDR2 YFSETQ. The CDR3 is 17 residues long. The CDR3 DNA is TGCGCCAGCAGCTCCCCAAGGCTCCAAGGGGGTTCCTACGAGCAGTACTTC. Protein product: CASSSPRLQGGSYEQYF.

This chain joins TRBV19 and TRBJ2-1; no firm D call. Germline V gene sequence: CDR1 LNHDA, CDR2 SQIVND (reference sequence). Deletions cut 6 bases from V and 6 bases from J, with 9 bases between. The CDR3 runs to 12 residues. The CDR3 loop reads CASRIPGNEQFF. The CDR3 region has the DNA TGTGCCAGTAGAATCCCCGGCAATGAGCAGTTCTTC.

V is TRBV4-2 and J is TRBJ1-1; D call uncertain. This CDR3 comprises 12 residues. V lost 1 base and J lost 7, with 7 bases in between. The germline V gene encodes CDR1 LGHNA and CDR2 YNFKEQ. The CDR3 loop is CASSQVGGEAFF. The CDR3 region has the DNA TGTGCCAGCAGCCAAGTCGGCGGTGAAGCTTTCTTT.

V is TRBV30 and J is TRBJ1-4; no definite D call. Trimming stripped 0 bases from V and 4 bases from J, with 6 bases between. Per germline, CDR1 GTSNPN and CDR2 SVGIG (reference sequence). This CDR3 has 13 amino acids. CDR3 residues: CAWSVNFNEKLFF. The CDR3 DNA sequence: TGTGCCTGGAGTGTAAACTTTAATGAAAAACTGTTTTTT.

This clone was recorded once. The chain joins TRBV28 to TRBJ1-3, with TRBD1 matching 9 bases. Germline-derived CDR1 and CDR2 are MDHEN and SYDVKM. V trimming: 4 bases; J trimming: 3 bases; junction bases outside the gene matches: 7. The CDR3 is made up of 16 amino acids. The CDR3 bases are TGTGCCAGCAGTTCAGAACAGGGGGCGCGTGGAAACACCATATATTTT. This sequence encodes CASSSEQGARGNTIYF.

V gene TRBV7-3 combines with J gene TRBJ2-1; possibly TRBD2 for D (5 bases). V lost 4 bases and J lost 2, with 24 bases in between. Germline V CDR1 and CDR2: SGHTA, FQGTGA. The CDR3 runs 19 residues. DNA of the CDR3: TGTGCCAGCAGCTCCCCGGCGTGGAGCGGAAACCCCACCTACAATGAGCAGTTCTTC. This gives the protein CASSSPAWSGNPTYNEQFF. Drawing the rest from reference TRBV7-3 and TRBJ2-1, the complete variable domain is GAGVSQTPSNKVTEKGKYVELRCDPISGHTALYWYRQSLGQGPEFLIYFQGTGAADDSGLPNDRFFAVRPEGSVSTLKIQRTERGDSAVYLCASSSPAWSGNPTYNEQFFGPGTRLTVL.

V usage is TRBV4-1 and J usage is TRBJ2-1; 8 positions agree with TRBD1. This CDR3 spans 14 amino acids. The germline gives CDR1 MGHRA, CDR2 YSYEKL. With V trimmed by 2 bases and J by 8 bases, 5 bases remained unmatched. The chain's CDR3 is CASSQWTGPDEQFF. CDR3 in DNA: TGCGCCAGCAGCCAATGGACAGGGCCGGATGAGCAGTTCTTC.

This clone occurred once. The genes are TRBV12-5 and TRBJ2-7, with a possible D match to TRBD1 (6 bases). Per the germline V gene, CDR1 is LGHNT and CDR2 is FRNRAP. The V end was cut by 4 bases, the J end by 5 bases, with 18 bases between. This CDR3 contains 15 residues. In nucleotides, the CDR3 is TGTGCTAGTGGTTCCCAGCCAGGGGACCCTCACGAGCAGTACTTC. As protein: CASGSQPGDPHEQYF.

This clone appeared a few times. The J gene is TRBJ2-7, the V gene TRBV11-3; 8 nucleotides agree with TRBD2. The CDR3 has 15 amino acids. V was clipped by 0 bases and J by 3 bases; unmatched bases: 4. Germline CDR1 is SGHNT and CDR2 is YENEEA. This chain's CDR3 is CASSLEGAGDYEQYF. In DNA form, the CDR3 reads TGTGCCAGCAGCTTAGAAGGAGCGGGGGACTACGAGCAGTACTTC.

The chain recombines TRBV6-4 with TRBJ2-1, with 12 bases fitting TRBD1. The V gene's germline CDR1 is MRHNA and CDR2 SNTAGT. J was trimmed by 8 bases and V by 6 bases; bases with no gene match: 8. There are 15 residues in the CDR3. The CDR3 spells CASSKPGQGADEQFF. CDR3 bases: TGTGCCAGCAGCAAGCCGGGACAGGGGGCCGATGAGCAGTTCTTC.

This chain connects TRBV5-1 to TRBJ2-5; 8 bases align to TRBD1. The CDR3 contains 17 residues. With V trimmed by 4 bases and J by 5 bases, 16 bases remained unmatched. The germline V gene has CDR1 SGHRS and CDR2 YFSETQ. This CDR3 is CASSPMTGVEGMETQYF. CDR3 nucleotides: TGCGCCAGCAGCCCGATGACAGGGGTGGAGGGAATGGAGACCCAGTACTTC.

This chain's CDR3 is CASRPVQDGEAFF. The CDR3 DNA reads as TGCGCCAGCAGACCGGTTCAGGATGGTGAAGCTTTCTTT. This rearrangement joins TRBV4-1 to TRBJ1-1; D is unresolved. This CDR3 is built from 13 residues. CDR1 is MGHRA, CDR2 YSYEKL, per germline. The V end was cut by 6 bases, the J end by 7 bases, with 15 bases between.

The chain recombines TRBV5-8 with TRBJ2-7; 9 positions agree with TRBD2. The trim removed 0 bases at V and 0 bases at J, leaving 4 bases unmatched. CDR3 length: 16 amino acids. The germline gives CDR1 SGHTS, CDR2 YDEGEE. CDR3 sequence: CASSLAAGGLSYEQYF. CDR3 coding DNA: TGTGCCAGCAGCTTGGCCGCGGGAGGGCTCTCCTACGAGCAGTACTTC.

This clone was counted between two and nine times. CDR3 sequence reads: CASSVAEEQTQYF. The CDR3 DNA follows: TGTGCCAGCAGCGTAGCCGAGGAGCAGACGCAGTATTTT. This chain joins TRBV9 and TRBJ2-3; D is undetermined. Germline lookup yields CDR1 SGDLS and CDR2 YYNGEE. CDR3 length: 13 residues. Trimming took off 0 bases at V and 9 bases at J, with 11 bases between the two ends.

The rearrangement joins TRBV5-1 to TRBJ2-7; D unclear. Germline CDR1 is SGHRS and CDR2 is YFSETQ. This CDR3 is 14 amino acids long. Trimming took 5 bases from V and 3 from J, leaving 15 bases between them. Here the CDR3 reads CASRRVEIDYEQYF. The CDR3 bases are TGCGCCAGCAGGCGTGTCGAGATTGACTACGAGCAGTACTTC. Supplemented by reference TRBV5-1 and TRBJ2-7, the full variable domain reads KAGVTQTPRYLIKTRGQQVTLSCSPISGHRSVSWYQQTPGQGLQFLFEYFSETQRNKGNFPGRFSGRQFSNSRSEMNVSTLELGDSALYLCASRRVEIDYEQYFGPGTRLTVT.

V is TRBV14 and J is TRBJ2-5; D remains unclear. Germline CDR1 is SGHDN and CDR2 is FVKESK. CDR3 length: 12 amino acids. The V gene lost 4 bases and the J gene lost 2 bases, with 5 bases spanning the gap. The CDR3 bases are TGTGCCAGCAGCCCTACTCAAGAGACCCAGTACTTC. Translation: CASSPTQETQYF. Full variable domain (rest looked up from reference TRBV14 and TRBJ2-5): EAGVTQFPSHSVIEKGQTVTLRCDPISGHDNLYWYRRVMGKEIKFLLHFVKESKQDESGMPNNRFLAERTGGTYSTLKVQPAELEDSGVYFCASSPTQETQYFGPGTRLLVL.

The chain couples TRBV6-1 to TRBJ1-1, with TRBD1 matching 8 bases. This CDR3 region has 14 residues. The ends lost 5 bases at V and 5 bases at J; junction bases unmatched: 7. CDR1 and CDR2 from the germline V gene are MNHNS and SASEGT. The CDR3 reads CASSIWTGNTEAFF. As DNA, the CDR3 is TGTGCCAGCAGTATTTGGACAGGGAATACTGAAGCTTTCTTT.

This clone was observed a single time. Relative to the germline gene, one junction end is altered; a read error may explain this. The J gene is TRBJ2-5, the V gene TRBV7-7, with D possibly being TRBD1 (6 bases). This CDR3 contains 13 residues. Germline CDR1 is SSHAT and CDR2 is FNYEAQ (reference sequence). The CDR3 sequence is CASSGTNQETQYF. The CDR3 coding sequence is TGTGCTAGCAGTGGGACAAACCAAGAGACCCAGTACTTC.

This chain links TRBV19 with TRBJ2-1; 8 nucleotides agree with TRBD2. J lost 7 bases, V lost 1 base, and 6 bases had no gene match. The CDR3 sequence is 15 residues long. CDR1 and CDR2 from the germline V gene are LNHDA and SQIVND (reference sequence). CDR3 sequence reads: CASSIAGGGANEQFF. The DNA of the CDR3 is TGTGCCAGTAGTATAGCGGGAGGGGGGGCGAATGAGCAGTTCTTC.

On this clone: The germline gene is not matched at one end of the junction; a read error may be the cause. The rearrangement links TRBV7-7 to TRBJ2-5; 10 bases align to TRBD1. CDR1 and CDR2 (germline): SSHAT, FNYEAQ (reference sequence). This CDR3 contains 14 residues. CDR3 in amino acids: CASSRTGGQETQYF. CDR3 bases: TGTGCTAGCAGCCGGACAGGGGGCCAAGAGACCCAGTACTTC. The whole variable domain, filled in from reference TRBV7-7 and TRBJ2-5, reads GAGVSQSPRYKVTKRGQDVTLRCDPISSHATLYWYQQALGQGPEFLTYFNYEAQPDKSGLPSDRFSAERPEGSISTLTIQRTEQRDSAMYRCASSRTGGQETQYFGPGTRLLVL.

This clone was seen only once. V usage is TRBV2 and J usage is TRBJ1-5; possibly TRBD1 for D (6 bases). The germline CDR1 and CDR2 sequences are SNHLY and FYNNEI. Trimming shortened V by 6 bases and J by 1 base, and 16 bases separated the two germline ends. CDR3 length: 16 amino acids. The CDR3, as DNA: TGTGCCAGCAGACAGACGGACAGAATAAGCAATCAGCCCCAGCATTTT. Protein sequence: CASRQTDRISNQPQHF.